This T cell receptor beta chain was obtained from a study of control samples from healthy donors and cancer patients. Data came from immunoSEQ multiplex PCR; TCRdb stores just in-frame clones and leaves some out. The table has fewer than 200,000 clones, around 95% seen once. There are 19 residues in the CDR3. CDR1 and CDR2 from the germline V gene are SGHTA and FQGTGA. Trimming removed 2 bases from V and 0 bases from J; junction bases left unmatched: 13. Sequencing was done on a sample of blood. The sequence was collected from a woman in her sixties or seventies in good health. V usage is TRBV7-3 and J usage is TRBJ2-5, with TRBD2 matching over 9 bases. CDR3 sequence (DNA): TGTGCCAGCAGCTTATGGGGGCAGCGTCTAGCGGGGCACCAAGAGACCCAGTACTTC. It specifies CASSLWGQRLAGHQETQYF.